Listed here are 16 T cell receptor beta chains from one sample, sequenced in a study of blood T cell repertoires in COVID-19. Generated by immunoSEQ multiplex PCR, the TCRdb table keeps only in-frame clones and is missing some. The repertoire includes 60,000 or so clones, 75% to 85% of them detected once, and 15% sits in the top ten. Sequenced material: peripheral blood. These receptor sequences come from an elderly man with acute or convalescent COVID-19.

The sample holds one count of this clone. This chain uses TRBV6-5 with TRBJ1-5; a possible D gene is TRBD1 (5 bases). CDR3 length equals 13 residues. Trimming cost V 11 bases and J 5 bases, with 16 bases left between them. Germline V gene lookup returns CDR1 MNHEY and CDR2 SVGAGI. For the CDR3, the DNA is TGTGCCTCCCGGGGGGGTATCCATCAGCCCCAGCATTTT. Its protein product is CASRGGIHQPQHF.

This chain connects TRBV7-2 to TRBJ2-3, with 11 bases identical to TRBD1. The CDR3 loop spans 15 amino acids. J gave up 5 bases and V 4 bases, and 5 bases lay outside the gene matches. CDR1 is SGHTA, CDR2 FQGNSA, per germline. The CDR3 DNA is TGTGCCAGCAGCTCCCGGACAGGGGGCATAGATACGCAGTATTTT. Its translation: CASSSRTGGIDTQYF.

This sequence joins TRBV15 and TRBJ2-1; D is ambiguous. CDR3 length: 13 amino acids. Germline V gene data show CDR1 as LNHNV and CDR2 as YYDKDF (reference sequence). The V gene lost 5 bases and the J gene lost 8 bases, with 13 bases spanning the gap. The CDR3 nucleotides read TGTGCCACCAGCCAAAGTGCAGAGGATGAGCAGTTCTTC. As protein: CATSQSAEDEQFF.

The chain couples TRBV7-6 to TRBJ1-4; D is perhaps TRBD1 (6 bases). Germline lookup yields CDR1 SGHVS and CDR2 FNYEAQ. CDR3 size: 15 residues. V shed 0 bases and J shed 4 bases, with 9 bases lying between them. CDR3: CASSLARGHNEKLFF. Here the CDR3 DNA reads TGTGCCAGCAGCTTAGCCAGGGGACATAATGAAAAACTGTTTTTT. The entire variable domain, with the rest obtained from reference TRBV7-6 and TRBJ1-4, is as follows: GAGVSQSPRYKVTKRGQDVALRCDPISGHVSLYWYRQALGQGPEFLTYFNYEAQQDKSGLPNDRFSAERPEGSISTLTIQRTEQRDSAMYRCASSLARGHNEKLFFGSGTQLSVL.

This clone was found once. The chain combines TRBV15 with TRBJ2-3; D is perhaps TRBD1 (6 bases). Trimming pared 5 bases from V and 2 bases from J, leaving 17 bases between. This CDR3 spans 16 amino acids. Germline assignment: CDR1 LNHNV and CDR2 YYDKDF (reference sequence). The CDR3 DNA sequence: TGTGCCACCAGCCTACCAGGGGCAGGGGTCACAGATACGCAGTATTTT. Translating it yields CATSLPGAGVTDTQYF.

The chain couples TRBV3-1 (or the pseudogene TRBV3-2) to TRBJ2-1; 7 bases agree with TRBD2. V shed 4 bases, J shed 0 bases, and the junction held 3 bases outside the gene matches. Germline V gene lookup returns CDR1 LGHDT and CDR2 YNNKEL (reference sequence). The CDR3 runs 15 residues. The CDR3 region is CASSPRGDSYNEQFF. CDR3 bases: TGTGCCAGCAGCCCTCGGGGGGACTCCTACAATGAGCAGTTCTTC.

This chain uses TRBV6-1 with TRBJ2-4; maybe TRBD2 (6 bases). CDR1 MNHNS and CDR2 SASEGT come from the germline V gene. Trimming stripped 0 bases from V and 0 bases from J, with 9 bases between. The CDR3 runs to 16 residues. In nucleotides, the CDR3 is TGTGCCAGCAGTGAAGCCTTCGGGGGAGCCAAAAACATTCAGTACTTC. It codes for CASSEAFGGAKNIQYF.

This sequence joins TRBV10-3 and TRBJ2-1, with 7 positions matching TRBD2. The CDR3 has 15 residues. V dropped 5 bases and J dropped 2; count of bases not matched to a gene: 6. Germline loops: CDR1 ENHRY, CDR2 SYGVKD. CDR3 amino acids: CAISPGGRTYNEQFF. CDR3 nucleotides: TGTGCCATCAGTCCGGGGGGTAGAACCTACAATGAGCAGTTCTTC.

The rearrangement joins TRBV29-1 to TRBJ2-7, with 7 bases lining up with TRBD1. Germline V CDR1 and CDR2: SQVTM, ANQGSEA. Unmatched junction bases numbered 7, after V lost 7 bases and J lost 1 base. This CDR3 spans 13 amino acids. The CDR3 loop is CSGGSGQSYEQYF. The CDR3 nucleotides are TGCAGCGGGGGGTCGGGACAGTCCTACGAGCAGTACTTC.

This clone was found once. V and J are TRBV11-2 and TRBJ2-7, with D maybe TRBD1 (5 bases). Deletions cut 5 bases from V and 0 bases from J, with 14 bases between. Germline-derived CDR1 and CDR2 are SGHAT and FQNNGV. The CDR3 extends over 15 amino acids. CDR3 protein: CASSPPGYRSYEQYF. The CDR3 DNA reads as TGTGCCAGCAGCCCCCCAGGGTACCGCTCCTACGAGCAGTACTTC.

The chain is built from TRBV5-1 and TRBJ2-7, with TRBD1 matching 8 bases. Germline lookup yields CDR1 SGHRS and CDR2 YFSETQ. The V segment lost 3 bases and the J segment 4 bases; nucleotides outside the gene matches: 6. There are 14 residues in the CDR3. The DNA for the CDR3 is TGCGCCAGCAGCTCAGACAGGGGACTTTACGAGCAGTACTTC. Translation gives CASSSDRGLYEQYF.

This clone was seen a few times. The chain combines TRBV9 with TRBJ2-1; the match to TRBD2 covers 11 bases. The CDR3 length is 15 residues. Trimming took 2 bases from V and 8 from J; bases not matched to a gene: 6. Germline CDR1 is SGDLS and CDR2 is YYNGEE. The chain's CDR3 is CASSVGLLAGDEQFF. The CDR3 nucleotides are TGTGCCAGCAGCGTCGGTTTACTAGCGGGGGATGAGCAGTTCTTC.

CDR3 loop: CASTQTGGYQDTQYF. CDR3 coding DNA: TGTGCCAGCACCCAAACTGGTGGTTACCAAGATACGCAGTATTTT. V and J are TRBV13 and TRBJ2-3; D is undetermined. Germline loops: CDR1 PRHDT, CDR2 FYEKMQ (reference sequence). This CDR3 spans 15 amino acids. V was cut by 7 bases and J by 5 bases, with 19 bases left in between.

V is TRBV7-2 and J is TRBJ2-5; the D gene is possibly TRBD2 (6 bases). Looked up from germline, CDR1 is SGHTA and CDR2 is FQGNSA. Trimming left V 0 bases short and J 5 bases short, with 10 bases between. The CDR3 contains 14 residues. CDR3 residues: CASSLAGAGETQYF. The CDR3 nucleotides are TGTGCCAGCAGCTTAGCAGGGGCGGGGGAGACCCAGTACTTC.

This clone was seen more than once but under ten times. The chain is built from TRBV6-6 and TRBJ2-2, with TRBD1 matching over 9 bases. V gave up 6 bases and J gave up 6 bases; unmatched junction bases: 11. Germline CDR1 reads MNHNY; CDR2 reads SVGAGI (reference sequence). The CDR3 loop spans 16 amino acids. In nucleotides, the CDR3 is TGTGCCAGCAGGACCCACAGGGGGCCCGCAGCCGGGGAGCTGTTTTTT. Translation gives CASRTHRGPAAGELFF.

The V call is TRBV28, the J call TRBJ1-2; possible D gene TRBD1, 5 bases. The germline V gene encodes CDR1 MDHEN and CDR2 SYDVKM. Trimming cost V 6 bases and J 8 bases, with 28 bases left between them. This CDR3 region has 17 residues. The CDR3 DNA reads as TGTGCCAGCAGCCCCCCTCCCTCTCTCAGGGCAGGTTTGGGCTACACCTTC. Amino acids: CASSPPPSLRAGLGYTF.